Listed below are T cell receptor beta chains from one sample, sequenced in a study of blood T cell repertoires in COVID-19. Clones were read by immunoSEQ multiplex PCR, and TCRdb kept only the in-frame ones, dropping some. This repertoire shows approximately 130,000 clones, over 75% found once; its top ten account for around a quarter. The sample was peripheral blood. These receptor sequences come from a man in his sixties or seventies with active or convalescent COVID-19. The CDR3 runs from the conserved cysteine through the conserved F or W. Fields, in order: V gene, D gene, J gene, clone size, CDR3 protein, CDR3 DNA. D genes are given only for firm matches. Some rows mark clone size as missing; the rest say once, few, many or name a class of expanded clone.

TRBV3-1/TRBV3-2	TRBD1	TRBJ1-6	NA	CASSEGTGVNSPLHF	TGTGCCAGCAGCGAAGGGACAGGGGTGAATTCACCCCTCCACTTT
TRBV11-2	NA	TRBJ1-2	NA	CASSPRDTPYGYTF	TGTGCCAGCAGCCCTCGGGACACCCCCTATGGCTACACCTTC
TRBV28	TRBD1	TRBJ1-5	NA	CASYGTGTQPQHF	TGTGCCAGCTACGGGACAGGGACTCAGCCCCAGCATTTT
TRBV29-1	NA	TRBJ1-1	NA	CSVEVGTDTEAFF	TGCAGCGTTGAGGTGGGGACTGACACTGAAGCTTTCTTT
TRBV28	NA	TRBJ1-4	NA	CASSSATVTNEKLFF	TGTGCCAGCAGTTCTGCGACAGTAACTAATGAAAAACTGTTTTTT
TRBV5-1	NA	TRBJ2-3	NA	CASSLGASSSYTQYF	TGCGCCAGCAGCTTGGGGGCCTCTAGCTCCTATACGCAGTATTTT
TRBV19	NA	TRBJ1-2	NA	CASSIRNYGYTF	TGTGCCAGTAGTATTCGGAACTATGGCTACACCTTC
TRBV6-6	NA	TRBJ2-7	NA	CASSRQDSYEQYF	TGTGCCAGCAGTCGACAGGACTCCTACGAGCAGTACTTC
TRBV18	NA	TRBJ1-6	NA	CASSPPGLPDINSPLHF	TGTGCCAGCTCACCACCGGGACTTCCCGATATAAATTCACCCCTCCACTTT
TRBV28	NA	TRBJ1-2	NA	CASSFVRRGQNSVGYTF	TGTGCCAGCAGTTTTGTTAGAAGAGGACAAAACTCGGTTGGCTACACCTTC
TRBV28	NA	TRBJ1-1	NA	CASSFYKNTEAFF	TGTGCCAGCAGTTTTTACAAGAACACTGAAGCTTTCTTT
TRBV20-1	NA	TRBJ2-1	NA	CSATRENEQFF	TGCAGTGCTACACGGGAGAATGAGCAGTTCTTC
TRBV7-8	TRBD1	TRBJ2-2	NA	CASSISGQGGELFF	TGTGCCAGCAGCATTTCAGGACAGGGCGGGGAGCTGTTTTTT
TRBV3-1/TRBV3-2	NA	TRBJ1-1	NA	CASSPPQGRAFF	TGTGCCAGCAGCCCACCCCAGGGGAGAGCTTTCTTT
TRBV11-2	TRBD2	TRBJ2-1	NA	CASRTSLREVYYNEQFF	TGTGCCAGCAGAACAAGCTTACGGGAGGTATACTACAATGAGCAGTTCTTC
TRBV7-9	NA	TRBJ1-4	NA	CASSLAEGGQEKLFF	TGTGCCAGCAGCTTAGCGGAGGGCGGGCAAGAAAAACTGTTTTTT
TRBV20-1	NA	TRBJ2-6	once	CSDRGANVLTF	TGCAGCGATCGGGGGGCCAACGTCCTGACTTTC
TRBV2	TRBD1	TRBJ2-7	NA	CASSAPGQGPYEQYF	TGTGCCAGCAGCGCCCCGGGACAGGGTCCCTACGAGCAGTACTTC
TRBV29-1	TRBD2	TRBJ2-3	NA	CSGWGGPADTQYF	TGCAGCGGGTGGGGGGGTCCGGCAGATACGCAGTATTTT
TRBV28	TRBD1	TRBJ1-1	NA	CASSFGTVGNTEAFF	TGTGCCAGCAGTTTCGGGACAGTCGGGAACACTGAAGCTTTCTTT
TRBV6-1	NA	TRBJ1-5	NA	CASSERGYNQPQHF	TGTGCCAGCAGTGAAAGGGGCTACAATCAGCCCCAGCATTTT
TRBV19	TRBD2	TRBJ2-6	NA	CASSMRAGEYGANVLTF	TGTGCCAGTAGTATGCGAGCGGGAGAGTACGGGGCCAACGTCCTGACTTTC
TRBV15	NA	TRBJ1-5	few	CATSRLTGLGNQPQHF	TGTGCCACCAGCAGACTCACAGGGTTAGGCAATCAGCCCCAGCATTTT
TRBV5-6	NA	TRBJ2-5	NA	CASRGAPSTSLKETQYF	TGTGCCAGCAGAGGGGCACCTAGTACAAGTTTGAAAGAGACCCAGTACTTC
TRBV19	NA	TRBJ2-5	NA	CASSTRGQETQYF	TGTGCCAGTAGTACCAGGGGACAAGAGACCCAGTACTTC
TRBV11-2	TRBD2	TRBJ2-7	NA	CASSPGTSGYEQYF	TGTGCCAGCAGCCCAGGGACTAGCGGGTACGAGCAGTACTTC
TRBV3-1/TRBV3-2	NA	TRBJ1-3	NA	CASSQDPRVTGNTIYF	TGTGCCAGCAGCCAAGATCCCAGGGTGACAGGAAACACCATATATTTT
TRBV18	TRBD2	TRBJ2-1	NA	CASSRTVAGGEQFF	TGTGCCAGCTCACGTACGGTAGCGGGCGGGGAGCAGTTCTTC
TRBV5-1	NA	TRBJ2-3	NA	CASSWARGLSTDTQYF	TGCGCCAGCAGCTGGGCTAGGGGCCTCAGCACAGATACGCAGTATTTT
TRBV7-8	NA	TRBJ1-1	NA	CASSPRGGMNTEAFF	TGTGCCAGCAGCCCCCGGGGGGGCATGAACACTGAAGCTTTCTTT
TRBV19	NA	TRBJ2-1	NA	CASSIEGGSSYNEQFF	TGTGCCAGTAGTATAGAAGGGGGAAGCTCCTACAATGAGCAGTTCTTC
TRBV7-9	NA	TRBJ1-1	NA	CASSFPGGEAFF	TGTGCCAGCAGCTTCCCCGGAGGTGAAGCTTTCTTT
TRBV6-4	TRBD1	TRBJ1-1	NA	CASSAGQGHTEAFF	TGTGCCAGCAGTGCCGGACAGGGGCACACTGAAGCTTTCTTT
TRBV28	NA	TRBJ2-7	NA	CASSLRVHEQYF	TGTGCCAGCAGTTTACGGGTCCACGAGCAGTACTTC
TRBV28	TRBD1	TRBJ1-3	NA	CASSWDSSGNTIYF	TGTGCCAGCAGTTGGGACAGCTCTGGAAACACCATATATTTT
TRBV19	TRBD1	TRBJ1-5	NA	CASSSGDRGDQPQHF	TGTGCCAGTAGCTCCGGAGACAGGGGAGATCAGCCCCAGCATTTT
TRBV5-4	NA	TRBJ1-6	NA	CASSLELRGNSPLHF	TGTGCCAGCAGCTTGGAGCTCAGGGGCAATTCACCCCTCCACTTT
TRBV7-9	NA	TRBJ2-7	NA	CASSNQGFKGAEQYF	TGTGCCAGCAGCAATCAGGGGTTTAAAGGTGCCGAGCAGTACTTC
TRBV6-2/TRBV6-3	NA	TRBJ1-5	NA	CASSFSVYQPQHF	TGTGCCAGCAGTTTTTCGGTATATCAGCCCCAGCATTTT
TRBV7-6	NA	TRBJ2-6	NA	CASSLAGGQSSGANVLTF	TGTGCCAGCAGCTTAGCGGGGGGACAGAGCTCTGGGGCCAACGTCCTGACTTTC
TRBV7-9	NA	TRBJ2-7	NA	CASSLLSPGQHF	TGTGCCAGCAGCTTACTATCCCCGGGACAACACTTC
TRBV20-1	NA	TRBJ2-3	NA	CSAGDSTDTQYF	TGCAGTGCTGGTGACAGTACAGATACGCAGTATTTT
TRBV18	NA	TRBJ1-1	NA	CASSPGENTEAFF	TGTGCCAGCTCACCGGGAGAAAACACTGAAGCTTTCTTT
TRBV2	NA	TRBJ1-4	NA	CASSRNTIRMDEKLFF	TGTGCCAGCAGTCGTAACACGATCCGAATGGATGAAAAACTGTTTTTT
TRBV19	NA	TRBJ1-5	NA	CASSTLLSNSNQPQHF	TGTGCCAGTAGTACTTTACTGTCCAATAGCAATCAGCCCCAGCATTTT
TRBV19	NA	TRBJ2-1	NA	CASSGDGYNEQFF	TGTGCCAGTAGCGGGGATGGCTACAATGAGCAGTTCTTC